This record covers a single TCR beta chain. Its antigen is undetermined. The source of the sample is a study of OX40 agonist ivuxolimab in advanced cancers. Findings of the study overall: By week 6 at 0.1 to 3.0 mg/kg, blood CD4+ and CD8+ T cells had expanded clonally. Averaging showed that CD8+ T cells had more expanded clones than CD4+ did.

Libraries were prepared by immunoSEQ multiplex PCR; TCRdb keeps only in-frame clonotypes and omits some of them. The sample yields 45,000 to 65,000 clones, about nine tenths seen once. The CDR3 extends over 14 amino acids. In germline, CDR1 is SQVTM, CDR2 ANQGSEA. V trimming: 3 bases; J trimming: 1 base; junction bases outside the gene matches: 5. This material consisted of CD4+ or CD8+ T cells sorted from blood, taken in a trial of the OX40 agonist ivuxolimab. This clonotype was obtained from an adult with an advanced solid tumor such as melanoma, head and neck, liver or kidney cancer. This chain links TRBV29-1 with TRBJ1-2; 7 nucleotides line up with TRBD1. The CDR3 protein is CSVDTQGVNYGYTF. CDR3 DNA sequence: TGCAGCGTTGATACCCAGGGGGTTAACTATGGCTACACCTTC.